This T cell receptor beta chain was identified in a study of blood T cell repertoires in COVID-19. Study overall: In each case, the material was cDNA or gDNA derived from T cells, B-cell-depleted T cells, or PBMCs.

This clone was picked up a small number of times. Germline-derived CDR1 and CDR2 are MNHEY and SVGAGI. Trimming at V came to 5 bases and at J to 7 bases, leaving 6 bases not matched to a gene. The CDR3 extends over 13 amino acids. The protocol was immunoSEQ multiplex PCR, while the TCRdb copy is restricted to in-frame clones and leaves out a portion. The data contain fewer than 300,000 clones, 83% of them singletons. Sequenced: peripheral blood. The TCR sequence derives from a woman between 65 and 79 years old with active or convalescent COVID-19. V usage is TRBV6-5 and J usage is TRBJ2-7, with 9 bases fitting TRBD1. This CDR3 is CASSLGTGREQYF. The CDR3, as DNA: TGTGCCAGCAGTCTTGGGACAGGGCGAGAGCAGTACTTC.